This T cell receptor (beta chain) was captured by sequencing in a study of OX40 agonist ivuxolimab in advanced cancers. As for the study in general: A male proportion of over 70% was recorded, with mean age about 60 years and range roughly 20 to 90. Study-wide results and limits: Normalized expansion of T-cell clones was also low for some nonresponders. On average, CD8+ T cells had more expanded clones than CD4+. The antigens recognized by the expanded peripheral T cells, that is their antigen specificity, were not determined.

The CDR3 is 13 residues long. CDR1 is GTSNPN and CDR2 is SVGIG in the germline V gene (reference sequence). V lost 6 bases to trimming and J lost 2 bases, with 13 bases between them. Produced via immunoSEQ multiplex PCR; TCRdb's table is partial and in-frame only. The sample carries 65,000 to 90,000 clones, around nine tenths recorded once. Worth noting for this clone: Its cognate antigen is unknown.

V gene TRBV30 combines with J gene TRBJ2-5, with D perhaps being TRBD1 or TRBD2 (5 bases each). This clonotype originated in an adult with an advanced solid tumor such as melanoma, head and neck, liver or kidney cancer. This sample comprised CD4+ or CD8+ T cells sorted from blood, obtained in a trial of the OX40 agonist ivuxolimab. CDR3 sequence reads: CACTAEGQETQYF. The CDR3 nucleotides read TGTGCCTGTACCGCAGAGGGGCAAGAGACCCAGTACTTC.